This T cell receptor (beta chain) was identified in a study of coeliac disease. Study-level information: Without high-resolution HLA typing, biased TRBV7-2 usage was examined as a proof of principle. Study-wide results and caveats: The authors judged this method unsuitable for unbiased gliadin-specific T cell detection. Most TRB amino acid sequences occurred in only one sample.

This clone appeared a single time. What it binds is not known. This CDR3 has 16 amino acids. The J segment lost 4 bases and the V segment lost 4 bases, leaving 8 bases of the junction unmatched. Germline CDR1 MNHEY, CDR2 SVGAGI. This table comes from immunoSEQ multiplex PCR, and its TCRdb copy is limited to in-frame clones, with some not included. This table has roughly 7,300 clones, less than 65% appearing once. The rearrangement joins TRBV6-5 to TRBJ1-3; 9 nucleotides align to TRBD1. This clonotype originated in a woman aged 55 to 70 with active celiac disease. Specimen: lamina propria lymphocytes from the gut. The CDR3 sequence is CASSLSGTGQGNTIYF. The DNA for the CDR3 is TGTGCCAGCAGTTTGTCCGGGACAGGGCAAGGAAACACCATATATTTT.